One and the same sample provided the 22 T cell receptor beta chains below, sequenced in a study of shared clonotypes between healthy human individuals. Libraries were prepared by immunoSEQ multiplex PCR; TCRdb keeps only in-frame clonotypes and omits some of them. Among roughly 1,500,000 clones listed, 98% were seen once. Sample: naive CD4+ T cells sorted from blood. Subset specified: CD45RA+ positively selected. These receptor sequences come from a man aged 25 to 45 in good health.

The chain carries TRBV10-3 and TRBJ2-3; 7 positions agree with TRBD1. V dropped 2 bases and J dropped 7; count of bases not matched to a gene: 9. Germline assignment: CDR1 ENHRY and CDR2 SYGVKD. The CDR3 covers 15 residues. The CDR3 nucleotides read TGTGCCATCAGTGAGACCGGGACAGTCTATAATACGCAGTATTTT. It yields the protein CAISETGTVYNTQYF.

V and J are TRBV5-1 and TRBJ2-7, with D perhaps matching TRBD1 (6 bases). Trimming cost V 4 bases and J 5 bases, with 19 bases left between them. CDR3 length equals 15 residues. Germline V gives CDR1 SGHRS, CDR2 YFSETQ. The CDR3: CASSLLQGGRDEQYF. The CDR3 nucleotides read TGCGCCAGCAGCCTACTACAGGGTGGCCGAGACGAGCAGTACTTC.

The J gene is TRBJ2-7, the V gene TRBV28; D is unresolved. Trimming stripped 5 bases from V and 6 bases from J, with 11 bases between. Germline V gene lookup returns CDR1 MDHEN and CDR2 SYDVKM. The CDR3 contains 12 residues. DNA of the CDR3: TGTGCCAGCAGTACGACGACGCGCGAGCAGTACTTC. Protein: CASSTTTREQYF.

This clone was detected once. The V gene is TRBV9, the J gene TRBJ2-7; TRBD2 matches at 11 bases. The CDR3 contains 15 residues. V trimming: 3 bases; J trimming: 5 bases; junction bases outside the gene matches: 7. The germline V gene has CDR1 SGDLS and CDR2 YYNGEE. The chain's CDR3 is CASSATSGSFHEQYF. CDR3 coding DNA: TGTGCCAGCAGCGCTACTAGCGGGAGTTTCCACGAGCAGTACTTC.

The chain joins TRBV15 to TRBJ2-7; tentative D call: TRBD1 (7 bases). V lost 0 bases to trimming and J lost 6 bases, with 12 bases between them. There are 14 residues in the CDR3. Germline V gene data show CDR1 as LNHNV and CDR2 as YYDKDF (reference sequence). CDR3 bases: TGTGCCACCAGCAGAGACGGAGGGGGCGGCGAGCAGTACTTC. Amino acid sequence: CATSRDGGGGEQYF.

The chain has TRBV28 and TRBJ1-2, with 10 bases matching TRBD1. Germline values: CDR1 MDHEN, CDR2 SYDVKM. Trimming removed 7 bases from V and 3 bases from J; junction bases left unmatched: 11. The CDR3 covers 16 residues. The CDR3 region is CASILRGDRGHYGYTF. The CDR3 region has the DNA TGTGCCAGCATCTTACGAGGGGACAGGGGCCACTATGGCTACACCTTC.

The V call is TRBV4-3, the J call TRBJ2-1; a possible D gene is TRBD2 (6 bases). Trimming took off 3 bases at V and 4 bases at J, with 10 bases between the two ends. This CDR3 region has 14 residues. From germline, CDR1 is LGHNA and CDR2 YSLEER. The CDR3, as DNA: TGCGCCAGCAGCCAGACCCTAGCGTACAATGAGCAGTTCTTC. Its translation is CASSQTLAYNEQFF.

The rearrangement uses TRBV6-1 and TRBJ2-7; 9 bases are shared with TRBD1. V trimming: 9 bases; J trimming: 5 bases; junction bases outside the gene matches: 14. Germline V gene sequence: CDR1 MNHNS, CDR2 SASEGT. CDR3 size: 15 residues. The CDR3 sequence: CASNHRGRGLNEQYF. The CDR3 DNA sequence: TGTGCCAGTAACCACAGGGGGCGTGGGTTGAACGAGCAGTACTTC.

For this clone: One end of the junction is discordant with germline, which a read error may explain. Other nucleotide sequences from this sample produce the same CDR3. The J gene is TRBJ2-3, the V gene TRBV7-7, with D hard to call. CDR1 is SSHAT, CDR2 FNYEAQ, per germline (reference sequence). The CDR3 loop spans 13 amino acids. The CDR3, as DNA: TGTGCTAGCAGCCTCGACCTCACAGATACGCAGTATTTT. Encoded protein: CASSLDLTDTQYF.

The rearrangement joins TRBV10-2 to TRBJ2-1; D is unresolved. The V end lost 5 bases, the J end lost 10 bases, and 9 bases lay between the germline ends. The CDR3 has 11 amino acids. The germline V gene has CDR1 WSHSY and CDR2 SAAADI. The CDR3 DNA is TGCGCCAGCAGTCAACTCGGCGAGCAGTTCTTC. Protein sequence: CASSQLGEQFF.

V is TRBV5-6 and J is TRBJ1-5; D gene unclear. Trimming took 0 bases from V and 6 from J, leaving 7 bases between them. The germline V gene encodes CDR1 SGHDT and CDR2 YYEEEE. This CDR3 is 13 amino acids long. CDR3 amino acids: CASSLAAGQPQHF. CDR3 DNA sequence: TGTGCCAGCAGCTTGGCCGCAGGTCAGCCCCAGCATTTT.

The genes are TRBV14 and TRBJ2-5; D remains unclear. Deletions cut 5 bases from V and 5 bases from J, with 6 bases between. This CDR3 has 11 amino acids. Germline V gene lookup returns CDR1 SGHDN and CDR2 FVKESK. The CDR3 region has the DNA TGTGCCAGCAGCAACGCGGAGACCCAGTACTTC. Translation gives CASSNAETQYF.

About this clone itself: This sample also contains other DNA sequences that code for the same CDR3. The chain recombines TRBV7-9 with TRBJ2-1; 10 positions match TRBD2. Germline V CDR1 and CDR2: SEHNR, FQNEAQ (reference sequence). Trimming removed 1 base from V and 4 bases from J; junction bases left unmatched: 7. The CDR3 spans 17 residues. This CDR3 is CASSLGGLAGVYNEQFF. CDR3 sequence (DNA): TGTGCCAGCAGCTTAGGGGGGCTAGCGGGAGTTTACAATGAGCAGTTCTTC.

This chain connects TRBV11-2 to TRBJ2-3; no reliable D call. Between the trimmed V and J ends, which lost 5 bases and 2 bases, there was a span of 11 bases. The length of the CDR3 is 14 residues. Per germline, CDR1 SGHAT and CDR2 FQNNGV. In nucleotides, the CDR3 is TGTGCCAGCAGCCCGGCCCGGTCCACAGATACGCAGTATTTT. Protein product: CASSPARSTDTQYF.

The chain uses TRBV6-1 and TRBJ1-5; D is unresolved. The CDR3 extends over 13 amino acids. V was clipped by 4 bases and J by 3 bases, with 7 bases between them. Germline CDR1 and CDR2: MNHNS and SASEGT. Here the CDR3 DNA reads TGTGCCAGCAGTGTCTTTTTCAATCAGCCCCAGCATTTT. This translates into CASSVFFNQPQHF.

The chain couples TRBV5-4 to TRBJ2-7; 7 positions match TRBD1. The CDR3 loop spans 14 amino acids. Germline CDR1 SGHNT, CDR2 YYREEE (reference sequence). After removal of 4 bases from V and 6 bases from J, the junction contained 10 bases not matched to a gene. DNA of the CDR3: TGTGCCAGCAGCCCGGGACAGATAGTGGGCGAGCAGTACTTC. Translated: CASSPGQIVGEQYF.

Only one count was recorded for this clone. The V gene is TRBV29-1, the J gene TRBJ1-1; D unclear. Germline V gene sequence: CDR1 SQVTM, CDR2 ANQGSEA. V dropped 5 bases and J dropped 1 base, with 11 bases sitting between them. This CDR3 comprises 13 residues. The CDR3 coding sequence is TGCAGCGTTCATAGTGGACCGAACACTGAAGCTTTCTTT. Its protein product is CSVHSGPNTEAFF.

The chain is built from TRBV5-6 and TRBJ1-5; D may be TRBD1 (6 bases). The germline V gene encodes CDR1 SGHDT and CDR2 YYEEEE. Trimming removed 2 bases from V and 2 bases from J, with 11 bases in between. The CDR3 is 15 residues long. The CDR3 region is CASSFRGRGNQPQHF. DNA for the CDR3: TGTGCCAGCAGCTTCAGGGGTCGGGGCAATCAGCCCCAGCATTTT.

The chain is built from TRBV11-3 and TRBJ2-7; D is unclear. V lost 5 bases, J lost 3 bases, and 26 bases lay in between. This CDR3 comprises 18 residues. CDR1 and CDR2 from the germline V gene are SGHNT and YENEEA. In DNA form, the CDR3 reads TGTGCCAGCAGCCCGGTAGGAGCCCTCACGAGCCTCCACTACGAGCAGTACTTC. Its protein product is CASSPVGALTSLHYEQYF.

The J gene is TRBJ2-2, the V gene TRBV11-3; 8 bases map to TRBD2. Germline V CDR1 and CDR2: SGHNT, YENEEA. After removal of 5 bases from V and 3 bases from J, the junction contained 2 bases not matched to a gene. The CDR3 totals 14 residues. CDR3 sequence reads: CASSPGGYTGELFF. The CDR3 bases are TGTGCCAGCAGCCCGGGGGGGTACACCGGGGAGCTGTTTTTT.

The chain joins TRBV27 to TRBJ1-4; a weak D match, TRBD1 (6 bases). Trimming stripped 4 bases from V and 8 bases from J, with 14 bases between. CDR1 MNHEY and CDR2 SMNVEV come from the germline V gene (reference sequence). The CDR3 totals 14 residues. This chain's CDR3 is CASSWDTRGEKLFF. CDR3 sequence (DNA): TGTGCCAGCAGTTGGGACACCCGTGGGGAAAAACTGTTTTTT.

The rearrangement uses TRBV11-2 and TRBJ2-1; a weak D match, TRBD2 (6 bases). There are 16 residues in the CDR3. Germline V CDR1 and CDR2: SGHAT, FQNNGV. V dropped 4 bases and J dropped 0 bases, with 13 bases sitting between them. In DNA, the CDR3 is TGTGCCAGCAGCTCCCTAGCGCCGAGCTCCTACAATGAGCAGTTCTTC. Amino acids: CASSSLAPSSYNEQFF.